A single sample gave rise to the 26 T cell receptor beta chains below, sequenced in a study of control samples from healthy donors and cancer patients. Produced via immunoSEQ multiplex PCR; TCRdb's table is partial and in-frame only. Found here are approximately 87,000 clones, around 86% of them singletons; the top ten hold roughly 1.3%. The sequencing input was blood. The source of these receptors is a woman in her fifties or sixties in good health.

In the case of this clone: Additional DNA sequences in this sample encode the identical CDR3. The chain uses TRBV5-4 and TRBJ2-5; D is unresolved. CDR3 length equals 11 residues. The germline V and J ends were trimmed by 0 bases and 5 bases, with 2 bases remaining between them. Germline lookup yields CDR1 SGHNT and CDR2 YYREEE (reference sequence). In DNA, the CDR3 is TGTGCCAGCAGCTTGGAGGAGACCCAGTACTTC. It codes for CASSLEETQYF.

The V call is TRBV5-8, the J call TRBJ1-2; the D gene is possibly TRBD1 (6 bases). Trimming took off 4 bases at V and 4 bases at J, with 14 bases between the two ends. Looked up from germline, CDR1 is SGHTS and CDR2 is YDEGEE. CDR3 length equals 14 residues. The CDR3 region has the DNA TGTGCCAGCAGCAAAATCAGGACAGCCTATGGCTACACCTTC. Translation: CASSKIRTAYGYTF.

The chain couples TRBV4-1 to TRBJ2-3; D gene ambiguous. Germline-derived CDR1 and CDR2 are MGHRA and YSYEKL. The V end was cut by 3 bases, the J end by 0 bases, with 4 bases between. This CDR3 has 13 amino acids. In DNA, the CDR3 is TGCGCCAGCAGCCACACTAGCACAGATACGCAGTATTTT. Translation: CASSHTSTDTQYF.

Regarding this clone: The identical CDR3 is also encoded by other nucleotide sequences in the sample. The CDR3 protein is CASSFAGSTEAFF. CDR3 nucleotides: TGCGCCAGCAGCTTTGCGGGCAGCACTGAAGCTTTCTTT. The chain links TRBV5-1 to TRBJ1-1; D remains ambiguous. V was pared by 2 bases and J by 4 bases, with 9 bases between. There are 13 residues in the CDR3. The germline V gene has CDR1 SGHRS and CDR2 YFSETQ.

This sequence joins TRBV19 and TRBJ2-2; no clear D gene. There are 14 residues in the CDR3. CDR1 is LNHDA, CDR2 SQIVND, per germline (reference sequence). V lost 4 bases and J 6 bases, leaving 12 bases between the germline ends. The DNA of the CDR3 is TGTGCCAGTAGTAGGAAAGGTGGGGCCGGGGAGCTGTTTTTT. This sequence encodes CASSRKGGAGELFF. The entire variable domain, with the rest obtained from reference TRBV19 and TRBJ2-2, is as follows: DGGITQSPKYLFRKEGQNVTLSCEQNLNHDAMYWYRQDPGQGLRLIYYSQIVNDFQKGDIAEGYSVSREKKESFPLTVTSAQKNPTAFYLCASSRKGGAGELFFGEGSRLTVL.

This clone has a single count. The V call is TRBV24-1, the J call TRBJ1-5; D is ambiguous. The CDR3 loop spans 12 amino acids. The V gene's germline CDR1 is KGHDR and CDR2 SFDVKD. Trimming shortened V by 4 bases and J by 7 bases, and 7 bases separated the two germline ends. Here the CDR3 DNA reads TGTGCCACCAGTGACCCCCAACAGCCCCAGCATTTT. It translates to CATSDPQQPQHF.

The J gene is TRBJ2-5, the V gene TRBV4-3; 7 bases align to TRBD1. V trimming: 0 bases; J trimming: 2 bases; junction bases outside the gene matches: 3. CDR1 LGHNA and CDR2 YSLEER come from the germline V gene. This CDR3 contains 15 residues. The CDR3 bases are TGCGCCAGCAGCCAAGAATGGACAGGACAAGAGACCCAGTACTTC. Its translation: CASSQEWTGQETQYF.

This CDR3 is CASSPRQAFITF. The CDR3 bases are TGTGCCAGCTCACCACGCCAGGCGTTCATAACTTTC. This chain connects TRBV18 to TRBJ2-6; D ambiguous. Germline loops: CDR1 KGHSH, CDR2 LQKENI. Between the trimmed V and J ends, which lost 1 base and 19 bases, there was a span of 14 bases. The CDR3 is made up of 12 amino acids. Looking up the rest from reference TRBV18 and TRBJ2-6 gives the full variable domain: NAGVMQNPRHLVRRRGQEARLRCSPMKGHSHVYWYRQLPEEGLKFMVYLQKENIIDESGMPKERFSAEFPKEGPSILRIQQVVRGDSAAYFCASSPRQAFITFGAGSRLTVL.

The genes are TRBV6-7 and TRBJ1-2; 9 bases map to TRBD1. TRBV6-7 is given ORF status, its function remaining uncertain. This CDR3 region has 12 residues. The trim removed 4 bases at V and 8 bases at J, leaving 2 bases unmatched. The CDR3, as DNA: TGTGCCAGCAGTTGGACAGGGGAGGGCTACACCTTC. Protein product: CASSWTGEGYTF.

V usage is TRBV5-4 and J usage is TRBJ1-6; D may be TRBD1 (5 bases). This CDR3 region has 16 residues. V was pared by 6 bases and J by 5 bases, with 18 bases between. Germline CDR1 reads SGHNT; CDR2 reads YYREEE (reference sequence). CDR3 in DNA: TGTGCCAGCACGGCGGTTGGGGCGTCAAATAATTCACCCCTCCACTTT. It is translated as CASTAVGASNNSPLHF.

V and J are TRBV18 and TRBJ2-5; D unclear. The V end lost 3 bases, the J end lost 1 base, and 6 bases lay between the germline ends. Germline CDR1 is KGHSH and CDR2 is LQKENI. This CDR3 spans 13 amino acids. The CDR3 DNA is TGTGCCAGCTCACCGCTACTCCAAGAGACCCAGTACTTC. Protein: CASSPLLQETQYF.

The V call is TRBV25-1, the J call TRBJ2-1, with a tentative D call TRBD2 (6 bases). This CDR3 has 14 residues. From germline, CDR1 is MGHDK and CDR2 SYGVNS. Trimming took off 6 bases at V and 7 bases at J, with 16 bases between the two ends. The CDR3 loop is CASSPPGGWNEQFF. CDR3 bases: TGTGCCAGCAGCCCTCCCGGAGGGTGGAATGAGCAGTTCTTC.

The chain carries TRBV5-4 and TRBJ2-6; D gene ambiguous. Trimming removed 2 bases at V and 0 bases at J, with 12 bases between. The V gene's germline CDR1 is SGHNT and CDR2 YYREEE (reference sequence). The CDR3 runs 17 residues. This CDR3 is CASSFPISRSGANVLTF. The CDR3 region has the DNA TGTGCCAGCAGCTTCCCGATATCGCGCTCTGGGGCCAACGTCCTGACTTTC.

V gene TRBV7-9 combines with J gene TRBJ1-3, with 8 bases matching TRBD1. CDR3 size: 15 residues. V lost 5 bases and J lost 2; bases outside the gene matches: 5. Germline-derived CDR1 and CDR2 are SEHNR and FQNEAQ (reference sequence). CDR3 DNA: TGTGCCAGCAGCCGACCGACAGGGGCTGGAAACACCATATATTTT. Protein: CASSRPTGAGNTIYF.

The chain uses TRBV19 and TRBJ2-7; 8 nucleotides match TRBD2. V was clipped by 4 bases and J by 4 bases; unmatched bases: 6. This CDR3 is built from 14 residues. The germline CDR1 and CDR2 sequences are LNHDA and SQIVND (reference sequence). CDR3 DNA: TGTGCCAGTAGTAACGGGGGGGGCCTTTACGAGCAGTACTTC. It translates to CASSNGGGLYEQYF.

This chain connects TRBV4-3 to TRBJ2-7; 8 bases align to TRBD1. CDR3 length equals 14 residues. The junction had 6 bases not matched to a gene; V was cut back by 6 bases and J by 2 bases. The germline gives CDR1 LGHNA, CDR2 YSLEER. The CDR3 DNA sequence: TGCGCCAGCAGTCTTGACAGGGGCACCTACGAGCAGTACTTC. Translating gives CASSLDRGTYEQYF.

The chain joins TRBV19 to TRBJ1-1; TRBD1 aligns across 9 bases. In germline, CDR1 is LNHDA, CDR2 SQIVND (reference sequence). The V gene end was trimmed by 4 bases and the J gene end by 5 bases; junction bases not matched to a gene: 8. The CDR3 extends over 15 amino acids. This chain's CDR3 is CASSTFGQGRTEAFF. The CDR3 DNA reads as TGTGCCAGTAGTACATTTGGACAGGGGAGGACTGAAGCTTTCTTT. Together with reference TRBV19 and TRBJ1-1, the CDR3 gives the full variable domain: DGGITQSPKYLFRKEGQNVTLSCEQNLNHDAMYWYRQDPGQGLRLIYYSQIVNDFQKGDIAEGYSVSREKKESFPLTVTSAQKNPTAFYLCASSTFGQGRTEAFFGQGTRLTVV.

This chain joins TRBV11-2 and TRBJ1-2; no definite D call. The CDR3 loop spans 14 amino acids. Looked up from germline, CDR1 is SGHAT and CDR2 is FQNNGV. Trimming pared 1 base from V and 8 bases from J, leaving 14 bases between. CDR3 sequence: CASSLGPDLRGYTF. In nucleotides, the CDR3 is TGTGCCAGCAGCTTAGGTCCCGACTTAAGAGGCTACACCTTC.

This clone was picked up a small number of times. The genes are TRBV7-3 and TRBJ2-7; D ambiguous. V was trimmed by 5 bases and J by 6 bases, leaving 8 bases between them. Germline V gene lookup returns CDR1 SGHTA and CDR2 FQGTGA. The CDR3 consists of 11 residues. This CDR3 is CASSTLPEQYF. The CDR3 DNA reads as TGTGCCAGCAGCACCCTCCCCGAGCAGTACTTC.

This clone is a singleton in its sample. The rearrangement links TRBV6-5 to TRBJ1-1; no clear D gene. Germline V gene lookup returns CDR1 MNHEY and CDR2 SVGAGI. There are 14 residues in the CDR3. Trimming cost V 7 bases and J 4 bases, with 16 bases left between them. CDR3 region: CASNAGVSSTEAFF. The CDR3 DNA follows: TGTGCCAGCAACGCCGGGGTTTCGTCCACTGAAGCTTTCTTT.

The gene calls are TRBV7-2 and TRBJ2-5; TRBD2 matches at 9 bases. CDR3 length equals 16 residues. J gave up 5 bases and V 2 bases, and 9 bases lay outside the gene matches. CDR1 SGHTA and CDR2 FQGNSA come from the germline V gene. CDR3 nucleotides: TGTGCCAGCAGCTTATCATTAGCGGGAGTTGGGGAGACCCAGTACTTC. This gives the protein CASSLSLAGVGETQYF.

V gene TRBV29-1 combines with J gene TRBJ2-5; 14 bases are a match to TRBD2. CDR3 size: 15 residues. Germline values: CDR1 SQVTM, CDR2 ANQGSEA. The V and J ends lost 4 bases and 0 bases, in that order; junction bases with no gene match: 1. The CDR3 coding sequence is TGCAGCGTTGGACTAGCGGGAGGGTACCAAGAGACCCAGTACTTC. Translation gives CSVGLAGGYQETQYF.

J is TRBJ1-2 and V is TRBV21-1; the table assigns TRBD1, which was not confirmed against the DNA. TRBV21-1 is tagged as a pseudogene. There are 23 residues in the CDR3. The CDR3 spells CASSARGQGSGKDSFLNCHGYTF. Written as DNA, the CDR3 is TGTGCCAGCAGCGCCCGGGGACAGGGGTCTGGAAAGGACTCCTTCCTTAATTGCCATGGCTACACCTTC.

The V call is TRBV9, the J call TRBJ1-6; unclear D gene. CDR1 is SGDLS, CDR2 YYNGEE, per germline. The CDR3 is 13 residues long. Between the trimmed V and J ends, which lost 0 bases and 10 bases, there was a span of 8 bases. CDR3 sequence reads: CASSVASGSPLHF. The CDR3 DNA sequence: TGTGCCAGCAGCGTAGCTAGTGGCTCACCCCTCCACTTT.

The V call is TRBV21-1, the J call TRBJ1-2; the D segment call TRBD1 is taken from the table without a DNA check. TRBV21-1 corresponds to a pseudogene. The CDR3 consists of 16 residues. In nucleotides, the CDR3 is TGTGCCAGCCCTCGGGACAGGGGGCTGTTAATGGATGGCTACACCTTC. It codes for CASPRDRGLLMDGYTF.

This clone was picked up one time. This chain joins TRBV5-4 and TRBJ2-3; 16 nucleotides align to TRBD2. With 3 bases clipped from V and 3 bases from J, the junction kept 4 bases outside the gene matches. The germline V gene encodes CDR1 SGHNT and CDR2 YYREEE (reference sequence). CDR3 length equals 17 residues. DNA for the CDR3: TGTGCCAGCAGCTCGGGACTAGCGGGGGGGCATACAGATACGCAGTATTTT. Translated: CASSSGLAGGHTDTQYF.